The 15 T cell receptor beta chains listed next were all sequenced from one sample in a study of blood T cells in healthy people across ages. It was with a sample-barcoded 5' primer and a J-beta primer mix that a second PCR of roughly 7 to 12 cycles was run. TCRdb ran MiXCR on the 5' RACE reads and lists one entry per CDR3 protein. The sample holds under 1,000,000 distinct CDR3 sequences, about 47% seen once. The sample taken for sequencing was blood. These receptors originate from an elderly man in good health.

This chain joins TRBV5-1 and TRBJ2-5; no clear D. The last part of the DNA fits TRBJ2-7 better; the J call may be wrong. The germline gives CDR1 SGHRS, CDR2 YFSETQ. This CDR3 is built from 16 residues. This chain's CDR3 is CASSLRLQCPLREQYF. The CDR3 DNA follows: TGCGCCAGCAGCTTGAGGCTCCAGTGCCCTCTCCGCGAGCAGTACTTC.

This clonotype was found a few times. CDR3 in amino acids: CASSVTGGWDEQFF. For the CDR3, the DNA is TGTGCCAGCAGTGTAACAGGGGGCTGGGATGAGCAGTTCTTC. This chain joins TRBV12-3 or TRBV12-4 and TRBJ2-1; 9 nucleotides line up with TRBD1. The CDR3 extends over 14 amino acids. J was trimmed by 8 bases and V by 5 bases; bases with no gene match: 7.

The gene calls are TRBV7-6 and TRBJ2-7; 7 positions match TRBD1. The J segment lost 0 bases and the V segment lost 9 bases, leaving 14 bases of the junction unmatched. From germline, CDR1 is SGHVS and CDR2 FNYEAQ. The CDR3 loop spans 16 amino acids. CDR3 in DNA: TGTGCCAGGGGTTGCGACAGGGTGTGCCCCTCCTACGAGCAGTACTTC. It translates to CARGCDRVCPSYEQYF.

The chain recombines TRBV4-2 with TRBJ2-1; D uncertain. This CDR3 comprises 14 residues. V gave up 0 bases and J gave up 6 bases, with 9 bases separating them. CDR1 and CDR2 from the germline V gene are LGHNA and YNFKEQ. The DNA for the CDR3 is TGTGCCAGCAGCCAAGACCCCTTGGGCAATGAGCAGTTCTTC. This sequence encodes CASSQDPLGNEQFF.

The rearrangement uses TRBV5-1 and TRBJ2-3; D is unresolved. With 3 bases removed from V and 0 bases from J, the gap between germline ends came to 14 bases. From germline, CDR1 is SGHRS and CDR2 YFSETQ. CDR3 length: 16 amino acids. CDR3 protein: CASSSGRSSSTDTQYF. The CDR3 DNA follows: TGCGCCAGCAGCTCCGGCAGGTCGTCTAGCACAGATACGCAGTATTTT.

The V and J genes are TRBV29-1 and TRBJ2-7, with 7 bases that match TRBD2. The CDR3 runs 16 residues. Germline V gives CDR1 SQVTM, CDR2 ANQGSEA. With 5 bases clipped from V and 7 bases from J, the junction kept 20 bases outside the gene matches. DNA for the CDR3: TGCAGCGTTCGAGGTTTTCGCGGACTAGGAGACAATGAGCAGTACTTC. This codes for CSVRGFRGLGDNEQYF.

The chain couples TRBV5-1 to TRBJ2-5, with 8 bases lining up with TRBD1. Germline lookup yields CDR1 SGHRS and CDR2 YFSETQ. V was pared by 3 bases and J by 5 bases, with 6 bases of the junction left unmatched. This CDR3 is 14 amino acids long. In DNA form, the CDR3 reads TGCGCCAGCAGCTGGGGACAGGCCGGGGAGACCCAGTACTTC. Translation gives CASSWGQAGETQYF.

The sample holds a few counts of this clonotype. For the CDR3, the DNA is TGCGCCAGCAGCTCGAATAGCGGGAGGGGTGAGACCCAGTACTTC. This codes for CASSSNSGRGETQYF. The chain carries TRBV5-1 and TRBJ2-5; 11 bases agree with TRBD2. CDR3 length: 15 amino acids. In germline, CDR1 is SGHRS, CDR2 YFSETQ. Trimming at V came to 3 bases and at J to 5 bases, leaving 6 bases not matched to a gene. The full variable domain, in which reference TRBV5-1 and TRBJ2-5 provide the parts outside the CDR3, is KAGVTQTPRYLIKTRGQQVTLSCSPISGHRSVSWYQQTPGQGLQFLFEYFSETQRNKGNFPGRFSGRQFSNSRSEMNVSTLELGDSALYLCASSSNSGRGETQYFGPGTRLLVL.

The chain joins TRBV29-1 to TRBJ2-1, with a possible D match to TRBD2 (6 bases). The CDR3 sequence is 11 residues long. Germline V gives CDR1 SQVTM, CDR2 ANQGSEA. The CDR3 loop is CGTEAYNEQFF. CDR3 in DNA: TGCGGGACTGAAGCCTACAATGAGCAGTTCTTC.

The chain joins TRBV6-2 or TRBV6-3 to TRBJ2-2, with D possibly being TRBD1 (6 bases). The CDR3 length is 13 residues. The germline V and J ends were trimmed by 5 bases and 5 bases, with 9 bases remaining between them. Per germline, CDR1 MNHEY and CDR2 SVGEGT. The CDR3 sequence: CASSRQETGELFF. DNA for the CDR3: TGTGCCAGCAGTCGACAGGAGACCGGGGAGCTGTTTTTT.

The chain has TRBV20-1 and TRBJ2-3; 13 bases are a match to TRBD2. From germline, CDR1 is DFQATT and CDR2 SNEGSKA (reference sequence). The CDR3 has 14 residues. The CDR3 DNA is TGCAGCGGGGCCGGGACTAGCGGGGTTAGGACGCAGTATTTT. Protein: CSGAGTSGVRTQYF.

This clonotype occurred a few times. The chain carries TRBV14 and TRBJ2-5; D is uncertain. Trimming removed 2 bases from V and 5 bases from J, with 9 bases in between. The CDR3 contains 13 residues. Looked up from germline, CDR1 is SGHDN and CDR2 is FVKESK. CDR3 loop: CASSQMTSETQYF. In nucleotides, the CDR3 is TGTGCCAGCAGCCAAATGACATCGGAGACCCAGTACTTC.

This sequence joins TRBV25-1 and TRBJ1-6; no clear D gene. CDR3 size: 16 residues. Per germline, CDR1 MGHDK and CDR2 SYGVNS. Between the trimmed V and J ends, which lost 5 bases and 2 bases, there was a span of 13 bases. CDR3 DNA sequence: TGTGCCAGCAGTCAGAGTTTCAACACCTATAATTCACCCCTCCACTTT. The encoded protein is CASSQSFNTYNSPLHF.

The chain carries TRBV5-1 and TRBJ2-3; D uncertain. Trimming pared 4 bases from V and 3 bases from J, leaving 12 bases between. CDR1 SGHRS and CDR2 YFSETQ come from the germline V gene. The CDR3 is 14 residues long. CDR3 region: CASSRDHGTDTQYF. The CDR3 DNA reads as TGCGCCAGCAGCCGCGATCACGGTACAGATACGCAGTATTTT.

A single count supports this clonotype. The chain employs TRBV29-1 and TRBJ2-5; 8 bases agree with TRBD1. The assigned J gene may be wrong: the sequence end matches TRBJ2-7 better. Germline values: CDR1 SQVTM, CDR2 ANQGSEA. The CDR3 loop spans 14 amino acids. The CDR3 DNA reads as TGCAGCGTTATTAGACAGGGGCTTCCCTACGAGCAGTACTTC. It is translated as CSVIRQGLPYEQYF.